This T cell receptor (beta chain) was recovered during a study of T cells in Graves' hyperthyroidism and ophthalmopathy. Points from the study as a whole: Peripheral blood also featured most of the thyroid clonotypes expanded above 0.001. Stable hyperthyroidism and ophthalmopathy were separated using 13 V-J signatures.

It was RNA transcripts that yielded the amplified TCR beta CDR3 regions. When the TCR CDR3 underwent first-round RT-PCR, the HTBI primer set was used. TCRdb reanalysed the multiplex PCR reads using MiXCR and keeps one entry per CDR3 protein. The sample shows roughly 650,000 distinct CDR3 sequences, approximately 15% of them seen only once. Each diagnosis drew on symptoms, thyroxine, TRAb, thyroid ultrasound and orbital computed tomography findings. Concerning this clonotype itself: Its antigen is not identified.

This CDR3 region has 19 residues. Germline V CDR1 and CDR2: SGHTA, FQGNSA. Trimming removed 1 base at V and 6 bases at J, with 22 bases between. The chain has TRBV7-2 and TRBJ1-6, with a possible D match to TRBD1 (6 bases). The clonotype originates from a woman between 40 and 55 years old with Graves' ophthalmopathy. The sequencing input was blood. CDR3 protein: CASSLVGAGPEKPNSPLHF. Here the CDR3 DNA reads TGTGCCAGCAGCTTAGTGGGGGCGGGGCCGGAAAAACCTAATTCACCCCTCCACTTT.